Listed here are 12 T cell receptor beta chains from one sample, sequenced in a study of T cell repertoires in cytomegalovirus infection. Via MiXCR, TCRdb re-called the reads, giving one row per CDR3 protein. The profile covers 180,000 or so distinct CDR3 sequences, with 15% to 20% appearing a single time and 25% taken by the ten largest. The sample comprised CD8+ T cells from PBMCs. Every receptor here comes from a human donor in good health (CMV status not recorded). Some clones in this sample may be carry-over from other donors' samples.

The J gene is TRBJ2-3, the V gene TRBV12-3 or TRBV12-4; D remains unclear. The CDR3 is 13 amino acids. The ends were cut back, 8 bases at V and 3 bases at J, with 12 bases in the middle. The CDR3 coding sequence is TGTGCCAGCGGCCTCGAGGCTACAGATACGCAGTATTTT. Translated: CASGLEATDTQYF.

This clonotype was seen only a few times. The chain recombines TRBV7-9 with TRBJ2-5, with 7 bases fitting TRBD2. The germline V gene encodes CDR1 SEHNR and CDR2 FQNEAQ (reference sequence). The CDR3 runs to 13 residues. After removal of 3 bases from V and 5 bases from J, the junction contained 3 bases not matched to a gene. CDR3 loop: CASSLGGLETQYF. CDR3 in DNA: TGTGCCAGCAGCTTGGGGGGGTTGGAGACCCAGTACTTC.

This CDR3 is CASSLPRQRVQETQYF. CDR3 DNA sequence: TGTGCCAGCAGCCTTCCCCGACAAAGGGTCCAAGAGACCCAGTACTTC. The chain combines TRBV7-6 with TRBJ2-5; no definite D call. The CDR3 has 16 amino acids. V was clipped by 5 bases and J by 1 base, with 17 bases between them. Germline CDR1 is SGHVS and CDR2 is FNYEAQ.

This clonotype was observed a handful of times. J is TRBJ1-1 and V is TRBV7-9; D gene uncertain. Trimming left V 5 bases short and J 1 base short, with 11 bases between. Germline lookup yields CDR1 SEHNR and CDR2 FQNEAQ (reference sequence). CDR3 length equals 14 residues. The DNA for the CDR3 is TGTGCCAGCAGCGCCCGGACGGCGAACACTGAAGCTTTCTTT. Amino acids: CASSARTANTEAFF.

A few counts support this clonotype. The J gene is TRBJ2-7, the V gene TRBV14, with D unclear. The length of the CDR3 is 14 residues. Germline-derived CDR1 and CDR2 are SGHDN and FVKESK. V shed 0 bases and J shed 7 bases, with 13 bases lying between them. The CDR3 region is CASSQEVLVSEQYF. Written as DNA, the CDR3 is TGTGCCAGCAGCCAAGAGGTGCTAGTCTCGGAGCAGTACTTC.

The V gene is TRBV6-2 or TRBV6-3, the J gene TRBJ2-3; D not certain. This CDR3 spans 15 amino acids. V dropped 0 bases and J dropped 2 bases, with 9 bases sitting between them. From germline, CDR1 is MNHEY and CDR2 SVGEGT. CDR3 loop: CASSYSAKLTDTQYF. CDR3 coding DNA: TGTGCCAGCAGTTACTCGGCGAAACTCACAGATACGCAGTATTTT.

A few counts support this clonotype. The chain employs TRBV7-2 and TRBJ2-2; 16 bases line up with TRBD2. The CDR3 extends over 18 amino acids. The V gene end was trimmed by 5 bases and the J gene end by 7 bases; junction bases not matched to a gene: 10. CDR1 and CDR2 (germline): SGHTA, FQGNSA. Written as DNA, the CDR3 is TGTGCCAGCAGCCCCCCGGGACTAGCGGGGGGGCCGATCGGGGAGCTGTTTTTT. Protein product: CASSPPGLAGGPIGELFF.

This clonotype appeared a few times. The genes are TRBV28 and TRBJ2-4; TRBD1 agrees at 8 bases. V lost 6 bases and J lost 2; bases outside the gene matches: 9. This CDR3 contains 16 residues. Per the germline V gene, CDR1 is MDHEN and CDR2 is SYDVKM. The CDR3: CASRNRQGTTKNIQYF. CDR3 bases: TGTGCCAGCAGAAATAGACAGGGGACCACCAAAAACATTCAGTACTTC.

The chain joins TRBV7-9 to TRBJ2-5, with a possible D match to TRBD1 (6 bases). Germline CDR1 reads SEHNR; CDR2 reads FQNEAQ (reference sequence). The CDR3 is made up of 16 amino acids. V was trimmed by 2 bases and J by 1 base, leaving 14 bases between them. The CDR3 is CASSLSRGSLQETQYF. As DNA, the CDR3 is TGTGCCAGCAGCTTATCGAGGGGGTCACTCCAAGAGACCCAGTACTTC.

This clonotype was seen more than once but under ten times. The gene calls are TRBV6-2 or TRBV6-3 and TRBJ2-1, with D possibly being TRBD2 (6 bases). The germline gives CDR1 MNHEY, CDR2 SVGEGT. This CDR3 spans 14 amino acids. Between the trimmed V and J ends, which lost 10 bases and 1 base, there was a span of 14 bases. In DNA form, the CDR3 reads TGTGCCACTATGCCGGGGGTTTCCTACAATGAGCAGTTCTTC. It encodes CATMPGVSYNEQFF.

The CDR3 DNA reads as TGTGCCATCAATGAACGGGGACAGATCTACGAGCAGTACTTC. Amino acids: CAINERGQIYEQYF. This sequence joins TRBV10-3 and TRBJ2-7; 7 nucleotides align to TRBD1. CDR1 and CDR2 from the germline V gene are ENHRY and SYGVKD. The CDR3 contains 14 residues. Trimming took 7 bases from V and 3 from J; bases not matched to a gene: 9.

This clonotype was seen a few times. V is TRBV10-2 and J is TRBJ2-7, with D perhaps TRBD2 (6 bases). Germline CDR1 is WSHSY and CDR2 is SAAADI. V was trimmed by 7 bases and J by 0 bases, leaving 7 bases between them. The CDR3 length is 12 residues. The CDR3 nucleotides read TGCGCCAGCACGGGGGACTCCTACGAGCAGTACTTC. Translating gives CASTGDSYEQYF.